This entry lists 21 T cell receptor beta chains sequenced from one sample in a study of T cell repertoires in cytomegalovirus infection. MiXCR, applied by TCRdb to the reads, yields one record per CDR3 protein. The profile shows about 150,000 distinct CDR3 sequences, less than 25% of them singletons. The sample comprised PBMCs. Source of these receptors: a human donor in good health (CMV status not recorded). Some clones in this sample may be carry-over from other donors' samples.

This clonotype was seen repeatedly, ten times or more. The chain couples TRBV7-9 to TRBJ1-2; TRBD1 matches at 7 bases. The CDR3 runs to 13 residues. The ends lost 8 bases at V and 6 bases at J; junction bases unmatched: 9. Germline-derived CDR1 and CDR2 are SEHNR and FQNEAQ (reference sequence). The CDR3 nucleotides read TGTGCCAGCGTGGAAGGGGGCGGTAATGGCTACACCTTC. This sequence encodes CASVEGGGNGYTF.

The rearrangement joins TRBV11-2 to TRBJ2-3; possibly TRBD2 for D (6 bases). Trimming removed 5 bases at V and 4 bases at J, with 13 bases between. The CDR3 runs 14 residues. Germline V lookup: CDR1 SGHAT, CDR2 FQNNGV. DNA of the CDR3: TGTGCCAGCAGCAGGGGAGGAGCCCCAGATACGCAGTATTTT. Protein sequence: CASSRGGAPDTQYF.

Only one count was recorded for this clonotype. For the CDR3, the DNA is TGTGCCAGCAGTGATGGCATAGTGCGGAACAATGAGCAGTTCTTC. This translates into CASSDGIVRNNEQFF. J is TRBJ2-1 and V is TRBV25-1, with D unresolved. CDR3 length equals 15 residues. Looked up from germline, CDR1 is MGHDK and CDR2 is SYGVNS. Trimming removed 3 bases from V and 5 bases from J, with 14 bases in between.

The table lists this clonotype with many counts. V usage is TRBV7-2 and J usage is TRBJ2-7; 10 nucleotides agree with TRBD1. This CDR3 has 15 amino acids. V shed 0 bases, J shed 3 bases, and the junction held 2 bases outside the gene matches. Looked up from germline, CDR1 is SGHTA and CDR2 is FQGNSA. The CDR3 region has the DNA TGTGCCAGCAGCTTAGCGAGGGACAGGGGCTACGAGCAGTACTTC. Translated: CASSLARDRGYEQYF.

A few counts support this clonotype. The chain has TRBV28 and TRBJ2-7; D call uncertain. The length of the CDR3 is 12 residues. In germline, CDR1 is MDHEN, CDR2 SYDVKM. The V gene lost 2 bases and the J gene lost 6 bases, with 8 bases spanning the gap. Here the CDR3 DNA reads TGTGCCAGCAGTTTAAGAGTGGGCGAGCAGTACTTC. Its translation: CASSLRVGEQYF.

This clonotype has more than one count but fewer than ten. The V and J genes are TRBV29-1 and TRBJ2-1; possible D gene TRBD1, 5 bases. Per the germline V gene, CDR1 is SQVTM and CDR2 is ANQGSEA. This CDR3 is 11 amino acids long. Trimming removed 6 bases from V and 7 bases from J, with 10 bases in between. CDR3 loop: CSVAGFNEQFF. For the CDR3, the DNA is TGCAGCGTAGCAGGGTTTAATGAGCAGTTCTTC.

The table lists this clonotype with a few counts. The V and J genes are TRBV7-4 and TRBJ2-1; D gene ambiguous. The CDR3 is 12 amino acids. CDR1 and CDR2 (germline): SGHVT, SQSDAQ. V shed 5 bases and J shed 12 bases, with 14 bases lying between them. CDR3: CASSLDEPGQFF. The CDR3 DNA reads as TGTGCCAGCAGCCTGGACGAGCCGGGGCAGTTCTTC.

This chain links TRBV19 with TRBJ1-5, with a weak D call TRBD1 (5 bases). The V end lost 5 bases, the J end lost 2 bases, and 10 bases lay between the germline ends. This CDR3 region has 14 residues. Per the germline V gene, CDR1 is LNHDA and CDR2 is SQIVND (reference sequence). For the CDR3, the DNA is TGTGCCAGTAGTCAGGGATTTGGCAATCAGCCCCAGCATTTT. It codes for CASSQGFGNQPQHF.

The table lists this clonotype with many counts. The gene calls are TRBV7-2 and TRBJ2-2; possibly TRBD2 for D (5 bases). The CDR3 is made up of 13 amino acids. CDR1 is SGHTA, CDR2 FQGNSA, per germline. The V gene lost 6 bases and the J gene lost 4 bases, with 9 bases spanning the gap. The CDR3 region is CASRERLTGELFF. CDR3 coding DNA: TGTGCCAGCAGAGAGCGGCTCACCGGGGAGCTGTTTTTT.

This clonotype occurred many times. The chain employs TRBV7-8 and TRBJ2-5; a possible D gene is TRBD1 (6 bases). There are 17 residues in the CDR3. Trimming left V 5 bases short and J 4 bases short, with 23 bases between. Germline CDR1 is SGHVS and CDR2 is FQNEAQ. CDR3 loop: CASSPGTRRPPLETQYF. CDR3 DNA: TGTGCCAGCAGCCCCGGGACACGTAGACCCCCCCTAGAGACCCAGTACTTC.

The chain employs TRBV11-1 and TRBJ2-1, with D unclear. Germline lookup yields CDR1 SGHAT and CDR2 FQDESV (reference sequence). V was clipped by 4 bases and J by 3 bases, with 13 bases between them. The CDR3 is 15 residues long. The CDR3 bases are TGTGCCAGCAGCTCCTTCACCTTTAACTACAATGAGCAGTTCTTC. Its protein is CASSSFTFNYNEQFF.

The chain is built from TRBV7-8 and TRBJ2-5, with no clear D. Germline assignment: CDR1 SGHVS and CDR2 FQNEAQ. V lost 5 bases and J lost 6, with 13 bases in between. The CDR3 is 13 residues long. The CDR3 DNA follows: TGTGCCAGCAGCCATCTTCAGAGCAAGACCCAGTACTTC. Its protein is CASSHLQSKTQYF. Supplemented by reference TRBV7-8 and TRBJ2-5, the full variable domain reads GAGVSQSPRYKVAKRGQDVALRCDPISGHVSLFWYQQALGQGPEFLTYFQNEAQLDKSGLPSDRFFAERPEGSVSTLKIQRTQQEDSAVYLCASSHLQSKTQYFGPGTRLLVL.

V usage is TRBV7-6 and J usage is TRBJ1-4; D is uncertain. Germline CDR1 and CDR2: SGHVS and FNYEAQ. The CDR3 is 15 amino acids. The V gene lost 2 bases and the J gene lost 4 bases, with 11 bases spanning the gap. CDR3 in DNA: TGTGCCAGCAGCTTAACCGCCACCGGTAATGAAAAACTGTTTTTT. Translation: CASSLTATGNEKLFF.

This clonotype was seen repeatedly, ten times or more. The chain carries TRBV29-1 and TRBJ1-2; D gene uncertain. CDR1 and CDR2 (germline): SQVTM, ANQGSEA. The CDR3 is made up of 14 amino acids. Trimming took off 5 bases at V and 5 bases at J, with 18 bases between the two ends. This chain's CDR3 is CSVLNTYGEYGYTF. The CDR3 region has the DNA TGCAGCGTTTTAAATACATACGGGGAATATGGCTACACCTTC.

The chain employs TRBV7-3 and TRBJ2-1; 9 bases line up with TRBD1. The CDR3 spans 15 residues. V dropped 5 bases and J dropped 5; count of bases not matched to a gene: 7. Germline assignment: CDR1 SGHTA and CDR2 FQGTGA. CDR3 coding DNA: TGTGCCAGCAGCACTACAGGGGGCGCGGACAATGAGCAGTTCTTC. Protein: CASSTTGGADNEQFF.

This clonotype turned up a few times. The CDR3 sequence: CASSSGTEETQYF. The CDR3 region has the DNA TGTGCCAGCAGTTCAGGGACAGAAGAGACCCAGTACTTC. The V call is TRBV12-3 or TRBV12-4, the J call TRBJ2-5, with 7 bases aligning to TRBD1. The ends lost 4 bases at V and 3 bases at J; junction bases unmatched: 2. This CDR3 has 13 residues.

This clonotype was observed a single time. V and J are TRBV25-1 and TRBJ1-2; TRBD1 is a possible D gene (5 bases). Trimming left V 3 bases short and J 8 bases short, with 13 bases between. In germline, CDR1 is MGHDK, CDR2 SYGVNS. The CDR3 runs 13 residues. In nucleotides, the CDR3 is TGTGCCAGCAGTGATAGCAGGGCTTGGGGCTACACCTTC. This translates into CASSDSRAWGYTF.

As regards this clonotype: Given a much more abundant clone one base away, this may be a read error. This chain connects TRBV7-6 to TRBJ2-3, with 9 nucleotides matching TRBD2. The CDR3 contains 17 residues. V was clipped by 5 bases and J by 1 base; unmatched bases: 10. The germline V gene encodes CDR1 SGHVS and CDR2 FNYEAQ. CDR3: CASSRRRAGGRTDTQYF. In DNA form, the CDR3 reads TGTGCCAGCAGCCGCCGGAGAGCGGGAGGCCGCACAGATACGCAGTATTTT.

The chain combines TRBV12-3 or TRBV12-4 with TRBJ2-3; D remains ambiguous. The V gene lost 4 bases and the J gene lost 1 base, with 12 bases spanning the gap. The CDR3 is 15 residues long. The CDR3 reads CASSSTHQGTDTQYF. The CDR3, as DNA: TGTGCCAGCAGTTCAACCCATCAGGGCACAGATACGCAGTATTTT.

This clonotype was seen once. This chain joins TRBV6-1 and TRBJ1-5; no definite D call. This CDR3 is 15 amino acids long. Looked up from germline, CDR1 is MNHNS and CDR2 is SASEGT. Trimming pared 1 base from V and 3 bases from J, leaving 10 bases between. Here the CDR3 DNA reads TGTGCCAGCAGTGAAGTAGGAGGGTTCAATCAGCCCCAGCATTTT. It specifies CASSEVGGFNQPQHF.

This clonotype was seen many times. The chain combines TRBV7-2 with TRBJ2-7; possibly TRBD1 or TRBD2 for D (5 bases each). V was pared by 3 bases and J by 0 bases, with 12 bases between. The CDR3 sequence is 15 residues long. The germline V gene encodes CDR1 SGHTA and CDR2 FQGNSA. DNA for the CDR3: TGTGCCAGCAGCTTTGGGGGTGGGAGCTCCTACGAGCAGTACTTC. The encoded protein is CASSFGGGSSYEQYF.